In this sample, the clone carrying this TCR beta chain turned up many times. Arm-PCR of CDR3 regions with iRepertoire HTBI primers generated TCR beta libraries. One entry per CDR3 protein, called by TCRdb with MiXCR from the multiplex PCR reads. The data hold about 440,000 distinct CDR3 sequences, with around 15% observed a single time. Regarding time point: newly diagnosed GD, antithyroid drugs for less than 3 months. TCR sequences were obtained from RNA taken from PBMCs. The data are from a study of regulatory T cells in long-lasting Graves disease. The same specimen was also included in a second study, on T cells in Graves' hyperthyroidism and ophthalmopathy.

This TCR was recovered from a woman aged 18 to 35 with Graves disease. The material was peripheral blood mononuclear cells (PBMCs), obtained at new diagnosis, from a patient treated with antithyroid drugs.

CDR3 nucleotides: TGTGCCAGCAGTTTAAGGACAGGGTACCCCTACGAGCAGTACTTC. Amino acid sequence: CASSLRTGYPYEQYF. The V and J genes are TRBV27 and TRBJ2-7; 8 bases map to TRBD1. The CDR3 sequence is 15 residues long. J lost 2 bases, V lost 2 bases, and 5 bases had no gene match. From germline, CDR1 is MNHEY and CDR2 SMNVEV (reference sequence).